This is a list of T cell receptor beta chains from one sample in a study of early T cells in non-severe SARS-CoV-2 infection. MiXCR, run by TCRdb on the 5' RACE reads, gives a single entry per CDR3 protein. The sample lists 50,000 or so distinct CDR3 sequences, 10% to 15% seen once, with 9.5% to 10% in the top ten. Source material: whole blood. These TCRs come from an adult who was a healthcare worker with PCR-confirmed SARS-CoV-2 infection or an uninfected control (not recorded which). CDR3s include the opening cysteine and the closing phenylalanine or tryptophan. A D gene is named only where the DNA matches it firmly.

14	TRBV28	TRBJ2-3	-	CASSFPSSTDTQYF
16	TRBV7-2	TRBJ1-4	-	CASSFPQKTTNEKLFF
16	TRBV6-4	TRBJ2-3	TRBD2	CASSRLAGTGTDTQYF
12	TRBV29-1	TRBJ2-7	TRBD1	CSVGGTGYEQYF
11	TRBV19	TRBJ1-5	-	CATGLTQPQHF
14	TRBV6-1	TRBJ1-6	TRBD1	CASSRDRANSPLHF
15	TRBV5-1	TRBJ2-2	-	CASSLLQGRTGELFF
14	TRBV10-3	TRBJ1-2	TRBD1	CAISQTGNVYGHTF
14	TRBV25-1	TRBJ2-2	-	CASSDSTNTGELFF
17	TRBV19	TRBJ1-5	TRBD1	CASGTGSVVGSNQPQHF
16	TRBV4-1	TRBJ2-2	TRBD1	CASSQRDRGFPGELFF
13	TRBV27	TRBJ1-4	TRBD1	CASSLRTGEKLFF
14	TRBV5-1	TRBJ2-5	TRBD1	CASTTGQYQETQYF
14	TRBV7-3	TRBJ1-1	TRBD1	CASSEGQGSTEAFF
15	TRBV7-6	TRBJ2-5	TRBD2	CASSLAGVFVETQYF
17	TRBV5-5	TRBJ2-3	TRBD2	CASSDGNSGGAPDTQYF
13	TRBV6-5	TRBJ1-1	-	CASSYWENTEAFF